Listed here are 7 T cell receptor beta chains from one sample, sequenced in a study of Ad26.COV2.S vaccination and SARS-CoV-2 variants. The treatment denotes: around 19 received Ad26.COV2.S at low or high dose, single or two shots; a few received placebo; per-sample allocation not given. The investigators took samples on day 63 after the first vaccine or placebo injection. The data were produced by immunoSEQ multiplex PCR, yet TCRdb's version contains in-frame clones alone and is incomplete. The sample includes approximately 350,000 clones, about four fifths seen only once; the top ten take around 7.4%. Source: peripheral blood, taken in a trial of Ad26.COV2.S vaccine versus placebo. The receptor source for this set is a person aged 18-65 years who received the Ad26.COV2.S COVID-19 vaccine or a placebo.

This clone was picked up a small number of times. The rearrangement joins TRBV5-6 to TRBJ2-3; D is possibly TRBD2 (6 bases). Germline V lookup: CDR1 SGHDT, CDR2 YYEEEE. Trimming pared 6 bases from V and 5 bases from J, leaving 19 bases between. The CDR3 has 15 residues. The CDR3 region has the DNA TGTGCCAGCACCCTAGGCCTAGCGTTCGGAGATACGCAGTATTTT. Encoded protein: CASTLGLAFGDTQYF.

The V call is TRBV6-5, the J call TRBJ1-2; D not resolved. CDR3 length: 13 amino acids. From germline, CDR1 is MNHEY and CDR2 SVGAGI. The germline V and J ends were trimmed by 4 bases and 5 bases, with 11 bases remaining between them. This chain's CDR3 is CASSWDVGYGYTF. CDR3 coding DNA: TGTGCCAGCAGTTGGGATGTGGGTTATGGCTACACCTTC.

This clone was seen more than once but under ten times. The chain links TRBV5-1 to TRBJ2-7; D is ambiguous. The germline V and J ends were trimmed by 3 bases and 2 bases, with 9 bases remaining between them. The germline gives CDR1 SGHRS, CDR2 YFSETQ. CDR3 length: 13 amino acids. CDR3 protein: CASSYNQPYEQYF. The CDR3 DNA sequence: TGCGCCAGCAGCTATAATCAACCCTACGAGCAGTACTTC.

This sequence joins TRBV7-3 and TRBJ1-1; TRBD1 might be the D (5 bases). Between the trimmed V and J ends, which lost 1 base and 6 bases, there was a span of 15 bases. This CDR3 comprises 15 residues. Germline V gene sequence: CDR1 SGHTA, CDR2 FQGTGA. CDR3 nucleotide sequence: TGTGCCAGCAGCTTAAGCGGTCTCGACAGTGCTGAAGCTTTCTTT. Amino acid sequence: CASSLSGLDSAEAFF.

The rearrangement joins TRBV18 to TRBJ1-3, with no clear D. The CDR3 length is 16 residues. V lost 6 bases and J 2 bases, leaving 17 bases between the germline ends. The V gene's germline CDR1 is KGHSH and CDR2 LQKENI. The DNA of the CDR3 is TGTGCCAGCTCTCCGATCCCGACGGGAACTGGAAACACCATATATTTT. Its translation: CASSPIPTGTGNTIYF. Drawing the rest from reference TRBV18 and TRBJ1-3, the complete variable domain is NAGVMQNPRHLVRRRGQEARLRCSPMKGHSHVYWYRQLPEEGLKFMVYLQKENIIDESGMPKERFSAEFPKEGPSILRIQQVVRGDSAAYFCASSPIPTGTGNTIYFGEGSWLTVV.

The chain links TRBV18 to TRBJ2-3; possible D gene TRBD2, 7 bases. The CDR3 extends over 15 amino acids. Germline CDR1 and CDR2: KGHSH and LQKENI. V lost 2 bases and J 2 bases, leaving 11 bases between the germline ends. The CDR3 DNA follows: TGTGCCAGCTCACCATACGGGGGGCCCACAGATACGCAGTATTTT. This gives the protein CASSPYGGPTDTQYF.

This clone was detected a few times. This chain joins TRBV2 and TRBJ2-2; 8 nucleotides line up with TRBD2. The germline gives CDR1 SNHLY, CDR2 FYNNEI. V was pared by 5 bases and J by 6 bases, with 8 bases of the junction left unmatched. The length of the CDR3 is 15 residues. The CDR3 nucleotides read TGTGCCAGCAGTAAGCGAAGCGGGAGTCCCGGGGAGCTGTTTTTT. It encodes CASSKRSGSPGELFF.